The 24 T cell receptor beta chains in this list originate from one sample, sequenced in a study of identical twins (dated by TCRdb to the mid-2010s). Receptors were amplified or captured by 5' RACE. These reads were obtained on an Illumina HiSeq 2000. The raw public data were reprocessed by TCRdb itself: fastp quality trimming at Q25, MiXCR clonotype calling, in-frame beta chains only. For every CDR3 protein sequence, its rows merge into one entry that carries the most common genes and DNA. The sample profile shows fewer than 900,000 distinct CDR3 sequences; 18% of them were found once. The ten largest clonotypes hold over 10% of the sample. This sample was also put to use in a study of T cells expressing NK-cell markers.

Sequencing was carried out using PBMCs. All receptors derive from a woman younger than 30 in good health.

This clonotype was found a few times. The CDR3 sequence is CASSLGGTATNTEAFF. The CDR3 nucleotides are TGCGCCAGCAGCTTGGGAGGGACAGCAACGAACACTGAAGCTTTCTTT. The V and J genes are TRBV5-1 and TRBJ1-1; TRBD1 matches at 7 bases. The CDR3 extends over 16 amino acids. The trim removed 0 bases at V and 1 base at J, leaving 6 bases unmatched. Germline V gives CDR1 SGHRS, CDR2 YFSETQ.

This clonotype was picked up a small number of times. This chain connects TRBV10-3 to TRBJ1-2, with TRBD1 matching over 7 bases. Germline values: CDR1 ENHRY, CDR2 SYGVKD. The CDR3 sequence is 14 residues long. Losses at the gene ends were 8 bases for V and 0 bases for J; bases not matched to a gene: 6. The CDR3 loop is CAIGRQGTNYGYTF. As DNA, the CDR3 is TGTGCCATCGGACGACAGGGAACTAACTATGGCTACACCTTC.

The rearrangement joins TRBV20-1 to TRBJ2-7; the D call may be TRBD1 or TRBD2 (6 bases each). Germline V gene sequence: CDR1 DFQATT, CDR2 SNEGSKA (reference sequence). Trimming cost V 3 bases and J 2 bases, with 11 bases left between them. This CDR3 contains 13 residues. CDR3 nucleotide sequence: TGCAGTGCTAGTTCGGGGGCCACCTACGAGCAGTACTTC. Residues: CSASSGATYEQYF.

The chain employs TRBV3-1 and TRBJ2-1; the D gene is possibly TRBD1 (6 bases). Germline CDR1 is LGHDT and CDR2 is YNNKEL (reference sequence). Between the trimmed V and J ends, which lost 5 bases and 10 bases, there was a span of 21 bases. The CDR3 has 15 residues. Here the CDR3 DNA reads TGTGCCAGCAGCTTCACAGGGCAGTGGGGTCGGGAGCAGTTCTTC. This gives the protein CASSFTGQWGREQFF.

This clonotype was detected only a few times. The genes are TRBV20-1 and TRBJ2-1; a weak D match, TRBD2 (5 bases). The germline V and J ends were trimmed by 6 bases and 3 bases, with 15 bases remaining between them. Looked up from germline, CDR1 is DFQATT and CDR2 is SNEGSKA (reference sequence). The CDR3 extends over 14 amino acids. The CDR3 region has the DNA TGCAGTGCCCCCCCGGGGAACGGCTACAATGAGCAGTTCTTC. Translation: CSAPPGNGYNEQFF.

This chain links TRBV7-2 with TRBJ2-1, with a weak D call TRBD2 (5 bases). V dropped 7 bases and J dropped 6 bases, with 16 bases sitting between them. The CDR3 covers 14 residues. Germline lookup yields CDR1 SGHTA and CDR2 FQGNSA. The CDR3 sequence is CASTLNLEVNEQFF. The CDR3 DNA follows: TGTGCCAGCACCCTAAATCTGGAGGTCAATGAGCAGTTCTTC.

This clonotype came up once. V usage is TRBV6-4 and J usage is TRBJ2-3; D is unclear. The CDR3 has 15 residues. V lost 6 bases and J lost 4, with 17 bases in between. Germline CDR1 MRHNA, CDR2 SNTAGT. The CDR3 spells CASSRHRGFADTQYF. In DNA form, the CDR3 reads TGTGCCAGCAGCCGACATCGAGGCTTTGCAGATACGCAGTATTTT.

The chain carries TRBV5-1 and TRBJ2-2; D perhaps matches TRBD1 (5 bases). This CDR3 has 16 residues. V dropped 6 bases and J dropped 1 base, with 16 bases sitting between them. Germline V gene data show CDR1 as SGHRS and CDR2 as YFSETQ. CDR3 DNA: TGCGCCAGCAAAGGGGTCGCGCCCCTGAACACCGGGGAGCTGTTTTTT. It translates to CASKGVAPLNTGELFF.

This clonotype was seen only a few times. The chain combines TRBV6-5 with TRBJ2-7; 8 bases agree with TRBD2. Germline V gives CDR1 MNHEY, CDR2 SVGAGI. The CDR3 is made up of 15 amino acids. V trimming: 0 bases; J trimming: 3 bases; junction bases outside the gene matches: 4. Written as DNA, the CDR3 is TGTGCCAGCAGTTACTCGGGACTAGGTAACTACGAGCAGTACTTC. Translating gives CASSYSGLGNYEQYF.

This sequence joins TRBV5-5 and TRBJ2-3; 9 bases are shared with TRBD1. There are 15 residues in the CDR3. V shed 4 bases and J 5 bases; nucleotides not matched to a gene: 8. Germline CDR1 SGHKS, CDR2 YYEKEE (reference sequence). The CDR3 nucleotides are TGTGCCAGCAGCCGCGGGACAGGGTCCATAGATACGCAGTATTTT. Protein sequence: CASSRGTGSIDTQYF.

V gene TRBV5-1 combines with J gene TRBJ2-3; D is possibly TRBD2 (6 bases). Trimming took off 4 bases at V and 1 base at J, with 13 bases between the two ends. The CDR3 sequence is 15 residues long. From germline, CDR1 is SGHRS and CDR2 YFSETQ. The chain's CDR3 is CASSPLSGRTDTQYF. The CDR3 DNA sequence: TGCGCCAGCAGCCCACTTAGCGGTCGCACAGATACGCAGTATTTT.

The chain recombines TRBV6-5 with TRBJ1-4, with D unclear. The V gene's germline CDR1 is MNHEY and CDR2 SVGAGI. CDR3 size: 14 residues. Trimming pared 2 bases from V and 8 bases from J, leaving 12 bases between. CDR3 in DNA: TGTGCCAGCAGTTACGTGGAGGGTAGAGAAAAACTGTTTTTT. Amino acid sequence: CASSYVEGREKLFF.

This clonotype was counted only a few times. CDR3 nucleotides: TGCAGCGTCGTCCGAATCCAAGAGACCCAGTACTTC. This sequence encodes CSVVRIQETQYF. V is TRBV29-1 and J is TRBJ2-5; no clear D. V gave up 6 bases and J gave up 1 base, with 9 bases separating them. Germline CDR1 SQVTM, CDR2 ANQGSEA. The CDR3 covers 12 residues.

The chain couples TRBV20-1 to TRBJ2-1, with TRBD2 matching 8 bases. V shed 0 bases, J shed 2 bases, and the junction held 9 bases outside the gene matches. Germline V lookup: CDR1 DFQATT, CDR2 SNEGSKA (reference sequence). The CDR3 length is 17 residues. The CDR3 DNA reads as TGCAGTGCTAGAGATCTAAGACTAGCGAGAGCCTACAATGAGCAGTTCTTC. Translating it yields CSARDLRLARAYNEQFF.

The chain joins TRBV20-1 to TRBJ1-2; D is unresolved. CDR1 and CDR2 (germline): DFQATT, SNEGSKA (reference sequence). CDR3 size: 12 residues. V lost 3 bases and J 3 bases, leaving 8 bases between the germline ends. CDR3 sequence reads: CSARVQDYGYTF. The CDR3 coding sequence is TGCAGTGCTAGGGTGCAGGACTATGGCTACACCTTC.

In DNA, the CDR3 is TGTGCCAGCTCACCCTGGACAGAGTCGAACACTGAAGCTTTCTTT. This sequence encodes CASSPWTESNTEAFF. This chain links TRBV18 with TRBJ1-1, with a weak D call TRBD1 (6 bases). The CDR3 has 15 amino acids. CDR1 KGHSH and CDR2 LQKENI come from the germline V gene. The V gene lost 3 bases and the J gene lost 1 base, with 12 bases spanning the gap.

This clonotype was seen a few times. This chain joins TRBV7-9 and TRBJ2-7, with D possibly being TRBD1 (6 bases). Trimming shortened V by 5 bases and J by 3 bases, and 14 bases separated the two germline ends. The CDR3 has 14 amino acids. CDR1 SEHNR and CDR2 FQNEAQ come from the germline V gene (reference sequence). The CDR3 DNA is TGTGCCAGCAGCCACAGGGAACTCCGCTACGAGCAGTACTTC. This sequence encodes CASSHRELRYEQYF.

This clonotype has just a few counts. The gene calls are TRBV7-2 and TRBJ1-1; D not certain. Trimming shortened V by 2 bases and J by 7 bases, and 5 bases separated the two germline ends. The CDR3 has 11 residues. Germline V lookup: CDR1 SGHTA, CDR2 FQGNSA. The CDR3 sequence is CASSLLIEAFF. CDR3 bases: TGTGCCAGCAGCTTACTTATTGAAGCTTTCTTT.

The chain carries TRBV3-1 and TRBJ2-1; the D is unclear. Germline lookup yields CDR1 LGHDT and CDR2 YNNKEL (reference sequence). V was pared by 1 base and J by 12 bases, with 10 bases between. The CDR3 has 12 amino acids. Written as DNA, the CDR3 is TGTGCCAGCAGCCAAGGACTTGTTGGGCAGTTCTTC. This encodes CASSQGLVGQFF.

This clonotype was counted between two and nine times. V gene TRBV2 combines with J gene TRBJ2-4; 10 nucleotides match TRBD2. Germline V gene data show CDR1 as SNHLY and CDR2 as FYNNEI. J lost 8 bases, V lost 7 bases, and 8 bases had no gene match. The CDR3 spans 14 residues. CDR3 region: CASKKREGRDIQYF. CDR3 bases: TGTGCCAGCAAGAAGCGGGAGGGCCGAGACATTCAGTACTTC. The entire variable domain, with the rest obtained from reference TRBV2 and TRBJ2-4, is as follows: EPEVTQTPSHQVTQMGQEVILRCVPISNHLYFYWYRQILGQKVEFLVSFYNNEISEKSEIFDDQFSVERPDGSNFTLKIRSTKLEDSAMYFCASKKREGRDIQYFGAGTRLSVL.

The chain joins TRBV5-5 to TRBJ1-1; D gene unclear. The CDR3 runs to 14 residues. V lost 0 bases, J lost 4 bases, and 10 bases lay in between. The germline CDR1 and CDR2 sequences are SGHKS and YYEKEE (reference sequence). The CDR3 protein is CASSLEGYGTEAFF. For the CDR3, the DNA is TGTGCCAGCAGCTTGGAAGGGTATGGCACTGAAGCTTTCTTT. Filled out from reference TRBV5-5 and TRBJ1-1, the complete variable domain reads DAGVTQSPTHLIKTRGQQVTLRCSPISGHKSVSWYQQVLGQGPQFIFQYYEKEERGRGNFPDRFSARQFPNYSSELNVNALLLGDSALYLCASSLEGYGTEAFFGQGTRLTVV.

The rearrangement joins TRBV15 to TRBJ1-6, with no clear D. The V end was cut by 1 base, the J end by 10 bases, with 20 bases between. Germline V gene sequence: CDR1 LNHNV, CDR2 YYDKDF (reference sequence). The CDR3 consists of 17 residues. CDR3 nucleotides: TGTGCCACCAGCAGAGGGCCCGGGGAACAATGGAGATCACCCCTCCACTTT. Translated: CATSRGPGEQWRSPLHF.

This clonotype was found a few times. The chain recombines TRBV10-3 with TRBJ2-3; no clear D gene. V shed 0 bases and J shed 7 bases, with 11 bases lying between them. This CDR3 contains 14 residues. Germline CDR1 is ENHRY and CDR2 is SYGVKD. CDR3 nucleotides: TGTGCCATCAGTGAGTCGCGGCCTCGATATACGCAGTATTTT. It is translated as CAISESRPRYTQYF.

The genes are TRBV29-1 and TRBJ1-1, with D possibly matching TRBD1 (5 bases). The ends were cut back, 4 bases at V and 4 bases at J, with 10 bases in the middle. Per the germline V gene, CDR1 is SQVTM and CDR2 is ANQGSEA. CDR3 length equals 12 residues. CDR3 protein: CSVGQSSTEAFF. DNA for the CDR3: TGCAGCGTTGGACAGTCGAGCACTGAAGCTTTCTTT.